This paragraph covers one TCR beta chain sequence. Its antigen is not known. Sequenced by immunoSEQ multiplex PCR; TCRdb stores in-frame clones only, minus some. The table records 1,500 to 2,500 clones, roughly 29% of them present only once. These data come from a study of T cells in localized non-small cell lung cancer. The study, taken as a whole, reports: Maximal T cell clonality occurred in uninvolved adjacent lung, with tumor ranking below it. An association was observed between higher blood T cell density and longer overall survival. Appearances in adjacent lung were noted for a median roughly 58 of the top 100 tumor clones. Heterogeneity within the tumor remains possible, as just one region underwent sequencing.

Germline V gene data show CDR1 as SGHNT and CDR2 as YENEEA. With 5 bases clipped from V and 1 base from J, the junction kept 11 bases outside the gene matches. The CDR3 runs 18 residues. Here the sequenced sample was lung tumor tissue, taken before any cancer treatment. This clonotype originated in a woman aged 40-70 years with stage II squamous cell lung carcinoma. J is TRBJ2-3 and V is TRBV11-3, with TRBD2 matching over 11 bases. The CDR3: CASSLGLAGRSGTDTQYF. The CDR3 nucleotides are TGTGCCAGCAGCCTCGGACTAGCGGGTAGGAGTGGCACAGATACGCAGTATTTT.